These T cell receptor beta chains were read from a single sample in a study of metastatic and nonmetastatic thyroid tumors. TCRdb called clones again from the PCR reads with MiXCR. The repertoire holds 14,000 to 15,000 clones, with 3% to 4.5% as singletons. Material for sequencing was tumor tissue. Receptor source: a female donor with papillary thyroid cancer or a benign thyroid nodule (not recorded which). Some clones in this sample may be carry-over from other donors' samples. Each CDR3 is given without its conserved first and last residue. Fields, in order: CDR3 protein, CDR3 length, J gene, V gene, D gene. D genes are given only for firm matches.

CDR3aa: ASSLKGLAGESWDEQF
len: 16
j_gene: TRBJ2-1
v_gene: TRBV7-3
d_gene: TRBD2

CDR3aa: ASSPSTPSGANVLT
len: 14
j_gene: TRBJ2-6
v_gene: TRBV3-1
d_gene: .

CDR3aa: STSGLQSEQF
len: 10
j_gene: TRBJ2-1
v_gene: TRBV29-1
d_gene: .

CDR3aa: ASSYGTSGSGELF
len: 13
j_gene: TRBJ2-2
v_gene: TRBV6-6
d_gene: TRBD2

CDR3aa: AWIRTHGYT
len: 9
j_gene: TRBJ1-2
v_gene: TRBV30
d_gene: .

CDR3aa: ASRADEQY
len: 8
j_gene: TRBJ2-7
v_gene: TRBV2
d_gene: .

CDR3aa: ASSLALSRVRADQETQY
len: 17
j_gene: TRBJ2-5
v_gene: TRBV7-8
d_gene: .

CDR3aa: ASSDRTGINYGYT
len: 13
j_gene: TRBJ1-2
v_gene: TRBV6-1
d_gene: TRBD1

CDR3aa: SATSEAGGRIEQY
len: 13
j_gene: TRBJ2-7
v_gene: TRBV20-1
d_gene: TRBD2

CDR3aa: ARSTQGRDEQY
len: 11
j_gene: TRBJ2-7
v_gene: TRBV6-1
d_gene: .

CDR3aa: ASSEQDLSYEQY
len: 12
j_gene: TRBJ2-7
v_gene: TRBV6-1
d_gene: .

CDR3aa: ASSTTDRGKLF
len: 11
j_gene: TRBJ1-4
v_gene: TRBV27
d_gene: TRBD1

CDR3aa: ASSLNPREGREKLF
len: 14
j_gene: TRBJ1-4
v_gene: TRBV7-6
d_gene: .

CDR3aa: ASKIAGGVNEQF
len: 12
j_gene: TRBJ2-1
v_gene: TRBV19
d_gene: TRBD2

CDR3aa: ASSGTSGRENTGELF
len: 15
j_gene: TRBJ2-2
v_gene: TRBV6-1
d_gene: TRBD2

CDR3aa: ASSQNTVTEAF
len: 11
j_gene: TRBJ1-1
v_gene: TRBV14
d_gene: .

CDR3aa: ASRGTGVGLGELF
len: 13
j_gene: TRBJ2-2
v_gene: TRBV12-3/TRBV12-4
d_gene: TRBD1

CDR3aa: ASTLAGEGGELF
len: 12
j_gene: TRBJ2-2
v_gene: TRBV6-2/TRBV6-3
d_gene: TRBD2

CDR3aa: ASIPWPPGTEAF
len: 12
j_gene: TRBJ1-1
v_gene: TRBV7-9
d_gene: .

CDR3aa: ASNLVVTSYNNEQF
len: 14
j_gene: TRBJ2-1
v_gene: TRBV12-3/TRBV12-4
d_gene: .

CDR3aa: ASSPSLAAFYEQY
len: 13
j_gene: TRBJ2-7
v_gene: TRBV27
d_gene: TRBD2

CDR3aa: ASRRTGQTFRKTEAF
len: 15
j_gene: TRBJ1-1
v_gene: TRBV11-2
d_gene: TRBD1

CDR3aa: ASSEVSGVSYEQY
len: 13
j_gene: TRBJ2-7
v_gene: TRBV6-1
d_gene: .

CDR3aa: SAPVSESSPLH
len: 11
j_gene: TRBJ1-6
v_gene: TRBV20-1
d_gene: .

CDR3aa: ASSAGALEQY
len: 10
j_gene: TRBJ2-7
v_gene: TRBV6-1
d_gene: .

CDR3aa: SARVLNTEAF
len: 10
j_gene: TRBJ1-1
v_gene: TRBV20-1
d_gene: .

CDR3aa: ATTRILHTEAF
len: 11
j_gene: TRBJ1-1
v_gene: TRBV15
d_gene: .

CDR3aa: ASSSRTSGNYEQF
len: 13
j_gene: TRBJ2-1
v_gene: TRBV27
d_gene: TRBD2

CDR3aa: ASSPLDGGSSYEQY
len: 14
j_gene: TRBJ2-7
v_gene: TRBV11-3
d_gene: TRBD2

CDR3aa: ASSQRKTRGCNQPQH
len: 15
j_gene: TRBJ1-5
v_gene: TRBV5-1
d_gene: .

CDR3aa: ASAASLNEQF
len: 10
j_gene: TRBJ2-1
v_gene: TRBV4-1
d_gene: .

CDR3aa: ASTLRGDRGFYGYT
len: 14
j_gene: TRBJ1-2
v_gene: TRBV6-1
d_gene: TRBD1

CDR3aa: ASSYLGSTDTQY
len: 12
j_gene: TRBJ2-3
v_gene: TRBV6-2/TRBV6-3
d_gene: .

CDR3aa: ASSYGRVDTGELF
len: 13
j_gene: TRBJ2-2
v_gene: TRBV6-9
d_gene: .

CDR3aa: ASSLAGLNTGELF
len: 13
j_gene: TRBJ2-2
v_gene: TRBV19
d_gene: TRBD2

CDR3aa: ASSRIGLYGYT
len: 11
j_gene: TRBJ1-2
v_gene: TRBV6-1
d_gene: .

CDR3aa: ASMGLADSDTQY
len: 12
j_gene: TRBJ2-3
v_gene: TRBV2
d_gene: TRBD2

CDR3aa: ASKQYFEETQY
len: 11
j_gene: TRBJ2-5
v_gene: TRBV6-2/TRBV6-3
d_gene: .